These 20 T cell receptor beta chains originate from one sample sequenced in a study of T cells in narcolepsy (dated by TCRdb to 2016 to 2019). Receptors were amplified or captured by the immunoSEQ multiplex PCR assay. TCRdb holds this immuneACCESS table with in-frame rearrangements only. Some clones are missing; in checked studies, unresolved V genes explain under half, and the rest has no known cause. In this sample the table shows about 40,000 clones, roughly 88% of which occur a single time. The top ten hold roughly 1.2% of the sample. The specimen sequenced was CD45RA- memory CD4+ T cells from PBMCs. The cell subset or site tag for this specimen amounts to: memory T cells sorted ex vivo from peripheral blood. All receptors come from a human donor with narcolepsy.

This chain links TRBV9 with TRBJ2-1; 16 bases fit TRBD2. V lost 4 bases and J lost 7; bases outside the gene matches: 11. The CDR3 loop spans 18 amino acids. The germline V gene encodes CDR1 SGDLS and CDR2 YYNGEE. CDR3 nucleotide sequence: TGTGCCAGCAGCTTGGGACTAGCGGGAGGGGGCCCTGAGAATGAGCAGTTCTTC. It yields the protein CASSLGLAGGGPENEQFF.

This clone occurred once. V and J are TRBV7-2 and TRBJ1-2; perhaps TRBD1 as D (5 bases). The CDR3 length is 13 residues. V lost 2 bases and J lost 7, with 11 bases in between. Looked up from germline, CDR1 is SGHTA and CDR2 is FQGNSA. The CDR3 spells CASSLSGGGGYTF. Here the CDR3 DNA reads TGTGCCAGCAGCTTAAGTGGGGGTGGTGGCTACACCTTC. The whole variable domain, filled in from reference TRBV7-2 and TRBJ1-2, reads GAGVSQSPSNKVTEKGKDVELRCDPISGHTALYWYRQSLGQGLEFLIYFQGNSAPDKSGLPSDRFSAERTGGSVSTLTIQRTQQEDSAVYLCASSLSGGGGYTFGSGTRLTVV.

The rearrangement joins TRBV2 to TRBJ1-2; D is unresolved. The V gene lost 4 bases and the J gene lost 4 bases, with 16 bases spanning the gap. This CDR3 comprises 15 residues. Germline V gives CDR1 SNHLY, CDR2 FYNNEI. Here the CDR3 reads CASSGLRVPFYGYTF. CDR3 nucleotide sequence: TGTGCCAGCAGTGGTCTTAGGGTCCCCTTCTATGGCTACACCTTC. The variable domain in full, completed from reference TRBV2 and TRBJ1-2, reads EPEVTQTPSHQVTQMGQEVILRCVPISNHLYFYWYRQILGQKVEFLVSFYNNEISEKSEIFDDQFSVERPDGSNFTLKIRSTKLEDSAMYFCASSGLRVPFYGYTFGSGTRLTVV.

This rearrangement joins TRBV5-6 to TRBJ1-2, with D perhaps matching TRBD1 (5 bases). Germline CDR1 is SGHDT and CDR2 is YYEEEE. V shed 1 base and J shed 1 base, with 8 bases lying between them. There are 14 residues in the CDR3. The CDR3: CASSLTGYNYGYTF. In DNA, the CDR3 is TGTGCCAGCAGCTTGACAGGCTATAACTATGGCTACACCTTC.

CDR3 DNA sequence: TGCGCCAGCAGCCAAGCCGGGACAGGGAGCACAGATACGCAGTATTTT. This encodes CASSQAGTGSTDTQYF. This rearrangement joins TRBV4-1 to TRBJ2-3; the match to TRBD1 covers 9 bases. Losses at the gene ends were 1 base for V and 0 bases for J; bases not matched to a gene: 2. Germline V CDR1 and CDR2: MGHRA, YSYEKL. The CDR3 has 16 amino acids.

V and J are TRBV30 and TRBJ2-5, with TRBD2 matching 7 bases. Losses at the gene ends were 8 bases for V and 1 base for J; bases not matched to a gene: 10. Looked up from germline, CDR1 is GTSNPN and CDR2 is SVGIG (reference sequence). The CDR3 spans 14 residues. Here the CDR3 reads CAGSGGGGQETQYF. The DNA for the CDR3 is TGTGCCGGGTCAGGCGGCGGGGGCCAAGAGACCCAGTACTTC.

The rearrangement joins TRBV10-3 to TRBJ2-3; 9 nucleotides match TRBD1. The CDR3 runs to 15 residues. The ends lost 7 bases at V and 5 bases at J; junction bases unmatched: 10. Germline V gene data show CDR1 as ENHRY and CDR2 as SYGVKD. In DNA form, the CDR3 reads TGTGCCATCACTTCCGGGACAGGGCAGGGAGATACGCAGTATTTT. Its protein product is CAITSGTGQGDTQYF.

This clone was recorded only once. The CDR3 region is CASRLGQSYQPQHF. CDR3 nucleotide sequence: TGTGCCAGCAGGCTGGGACAGTCATATCAGCCCCAGCATTTT. The rearrangement links TRBV2 to TRBJ1-5, with 7 bases fitting TRBD1. Germline CDR1 and CDR2: SNHLY and FYNNEI. V lost 6 bases, J lost 5 bases, and 7 bases stayed unmatched. The length of the CDR3 is 14 residues.

The V call is TRBV2, the J call TRBJ2-1; unclear D gene. Trimming left V 2 bases short and J 7 bases short, with 12 bases between. Germline V gives CDR1 SNHLY, CDR2 FYNNEI. The CDR3 runs to 14 residues. CDR3 amino acids: CASSEQAGRNEQFF. CDR3 bases: TGTGCCAGCAGTGAACAAGCCGGACGGAATGAGCAGTTCTTC.

The chain combines TRBV12-5 with TRBJ2-1; no reliable D call. The CDR3 length is 13 residues. V lost 8 bases to trimming and J lost 3 bases, with 11 bases between them. Germline values: CDR1 LGHNT, CDR2 FRNRAP. The CDR3 sequence: CASLREDYNEQFF. The DNA of the CDR3 is TGTGCTAGTCTCAGAGAAGACTACAATGAGCAGTTCTTC.

The rearrangement uses TRBV10-1 and TRBJ1-3; D gene ambiguous. The CDR3 loop spans 20 amino acids. Trimming removed 10 bases at V and 3 bases at J, with 34 bases between. Germline V CDR1 and CDR2: WNHNN, SYGVQD (reference sequence). In DNA, the CDR3 is TGCGCCACCTTTACACAGCGGGATTTAAAGCCGTCGTGGAGTGGAAACACCATATATTTT. It specifies CATFTQRDLKPSWSGNTIYF.

This chain connects TRBV6-1 to TRBJ1-1; 7 bases match TRBD1. V lost 4 bases and J lost 5; bases outside the gene matches: 7. The CDR3 covers 14 residues. Germline V gives CDR1 MNHNS, CDR2 SASEGT. The CDR3 loop is CASSVAGQRTEAFF. The CDR3 DNA follows: TGTGCCAGCAGTGTCGCGGGACAGAGGACTGAAGCTTTCTTT.

The rearrangement links TRBV5-4 to TRBJ2-2, with 7 bases identical to TRBD1. The CDR3 runs 14 residues. Germline values: CDR1 SGHNT, CDR2 YYREEE (reference sequence). V was pared by 5 bases and J by 6 bases, with 7 bases of the junction left unmatched. In DNA, the CDR3 is TGTGCCAGCAGTCGGACAGGTTGGGCCGGGGAGCTGTTTTTT. Its protein is CASSRTGWAGELFF.

This clone was seen a single time. The rearrangement links TRBV10-1 to TRBJ2-1; TRBD2 matches at 7 bases. The CDR3 has 15 amino acids. J gave up 5 bases and V 8 bases, and 12 bases lay outside the gene matches. From germline, CDR1 is WNHNN and CDR2 SYGVQD (reference sequence). In DNA, the CDR3 is TGCGCCAGCCGACCAGGCGGGGGTTCTGACAATGAGCAGTTCTTC. Protein sequence: CASRPGGGSDNEQFF.

The chain uses TRBV7-3 and TRBJ1-3; TRBD1 is a possible D gene (6 bases). Germline V CDR1 and CDR2: SGHTA, FQGTGA. V was cut by 2 bases and J by 2 bases, with 10 bases left in between. This CDR3 spans 15 amino acids. The CDR3 is CASSLDGGPGNTIYF. The CDR3 nucleotides read TGTGCCAGCAGCTTAGACGGGGGGCCTGGAAACACCATATATTTT.

The genes are TRBV7-6 and TRBJ2-3; TRBD2 might be the D (5 bases). Germline V gene sequence: CDR1 SGHVS, CDR2 FNYEAQ. The CDR3 consists of 16 residues. V dropped 1 base and J dropped 3 bases, with 14 bases sitting between them. CDR3 in DNA: TGTGCCAGCAGCTTAGGCATCCGGGAAGGAACAGATACGCAGTATTTT. This translates into CASSLGIREGTDTQYF.

This chain connects TRBV6-6 to TRBJ2-7; 7 bases fit TRBD2. V was clipped by 5 bases and J by 1 base; unmatched bases: 2. This CDR3 is 13 amino acids long. Germline V gene lookup returns CDR1 MNHNY and CDR2 SVGAGI (reference sequence). CDR3 in amino acids: CASSPGGSYEQYF. The CDR3 DNA is TGTGCCAGCAGTCCCGGGGGGTCCTACGAGCAGTACTTC.

The J gene is TRBJ1-2, the V gene TRBV18, with D perhaps matching TRBD1 (6 bases). V dropped 3 bases and J dropped 4 bases, with 15 bases sitting between them. This CDR3 is built from 15 residues. CDR1 is KGHSH and CDR2 is LQKENI in the germline V gene. In DNA, the CDR3 is TGTGCCAGCTCACCTGGGGGGGCGCCGACCTATGGCTACACCTTC. Translation gives CASSPGGAPTYGYTF. Based on the CDR3 plus reference TRBV18 and TRBJ1-2, the full variable domain is NAGVMQNPRHLVRRRGQEARLRCSPMKGHSHVYWYRQLPEEGLKFMVYLQKENIIDESGMPKERFSAEFPKEGPSILRIQQVVRGDSAAYFCASSPGGAPTYGYTFGSGTRLTVV.

The J gene is TRBJ2-1, the V gene TRBV7-2; 9 nucleotides line up with TRBD2. The CDR3 is 15 residues long. Trimming at V came to 5 bases and at J to 9 bases, leaving 11 bases not matched to a gene. From germline, CDR1 is SGHTA and CDR2 FQGNSA. CDR3 residues: CASSPGSSGAREQFF. The CDR3 DNA reads as TGTGCCAGCAGCCCTGGTTCTAGCGGGGCGCGTGAGCAGTTCTTC.

The chain employs TRBV25-1 and TRBJ1-2; maybe TRBD1 (6 bases). Germline V gives CDR1 MGHDK, CDR2 SYGVNS. The length of the CDR3 is 14 residues. With 1 base removed from V and 8 bases from J, the gap between germline ends came to 14 bases. This CDR3 reads CASSELGDILGYTF. CDR3 nucleotide sequence: TGTGCCAGCAGTGAATTGGGGGACATATTAGGCTACACCTTC.